A single sample is the source of the 23 T cell receptor beta chains below, sequenced in a study of monozygotic twins with inflammatory bowel disease. TCRdb derives one entry per CDR3 protein from the 5' RACE reads, leaving out DNA. This sample carries approximately 400,000 distinct CDR3 sequences, with 2% to 2.5% going to the ten biggest clones. The sequenced sample was blood. The source is a human donor with ulcerative colitis or Crohn's disease, or a healthy co-twin of an affected twin (not recorded which).

The chain combines TRBV12-3 or TRBV12-4 with TRBJ1-2. The CDR3 covers 12 residues. The CDR3 reads CASSLVPSGYTF.

The rearrangement uses TRBV20-1 and TRBJ2-1. The length of the CDR3 is 12 residues. Germline CDR1 reads DFQATT; CDR2 reads SNEGSKA (reference sequence). The CDR3 reads CSASIGYNEQFF.

The genes are TRBV20-1 and TRBJ2-1; TCRdb returns TRBD1, unconfirmable since there is no DNA. Germline V gene sequence: CDR1 DFQATT, CDR2 SNEGSKA (reference sequence). The CDR3 has 14 residues. CDR3 protein: CSAGKGTSYNEQFF.

The chain carries TRBV5-5 and TRBJ2-1; as DNA is missing, the TRBD2 call by TCRdb cannot be tested. Germline V gives CDR1 SGHKS, CDR2 YYEKEE (reference sequence). The length of the CDR3 is 15 residues. CDR3 protein: CASSGLAREYNEQFF.

V and J are TRBV6-2 or TRBV6-3 and TRBJ1-2; the D call of TRBD1 rests on TCRdb alone, since no DNA is present to check it. The germline V gene encodes CDR1 MNHEY and CDR2 SVGEGT. The CDR3 has 13 residues. CDR3: CASSRDRNYGYTF.

The V gene is TRBV5-4, the J gene TRBJ2-3. Germline CDR1 reads SGHNT; CDR2 reads YYREEE (reference sequence). CDR3 size: 15 residues. CDR3 amino acids: CASSFRREGTDTQYF. Full variable domain (outside the CDR3, taken from reference TRBV5-4 and TRBJ2-3): ETGVTQSPTHLIKTRGQQVTLRCSSQSGHNTVSWYQQALGQGPQFIFQYYREEENGRGNFPPRFSGLQFPNYSSELNVNALELDDSALYLCASSFRREGTDTQYFGPGTRLTVL.

The chain is built from TRBV11-2 and TRBJ2-3; the D call from TCRdb, TRBD2, cannot be confirmed without DNA. CDR1 and CDR2 from the germline V gene are SGHAT and FQNNGV. The CDR3 length is 19 residues. The CDR3 sequence is CASSRIWTSGSVGVDTQYF.

The CDR3 sequence is CASARRTPNTGELFF. This rearrangement joins TRBV6-1 to TRBJ2-2; TCRdb selects TRBD2, and the lack of DNA leaves this call unchecked. Germline values: CDR1 MNHNS, CDR2 SASEGT. This CDR3 has 15 amino acids.

The chain joins TRBV7-9 to TRBJ2-2; TCRdb's D call, TRBD1, is unchecked because there is no DNA. The V gene's germline CDR1 is SEHNR and CDR2 FQNEAQ (reference sequence). CDR3 length: 16 residues. The CDR3 spells CASSSSPHYGDGELFF.

V usage is TRBV24-1 and J usage is TRBJ2-3; TCRdb picks TRBD1, but there is no DNA to check that call. The CDR3 is 12 amino acids. The V gene's germline CDR1 is KGHDR and CDR2 SFDVKD. The CDR3 here is CATGGNTDTQYF.

The V gene is TRBV9, the J gene TRBJ2-5; lacking DNA, the TRBD2 call made by TCRdb goes unchecked. The CDR3 is made up of 17 amino acids. The germline gives CDR1 SGDLS, CDR2 YYNGEE. This CDR3 reads CASSVAASGRSGETQYF.

The V gene is TRBV27, the J gene TRBJ2-2; no DNA is available, so the TRBD1 call from TCRdb remains unchecked. Germline CDR1 MNHEY, CDR2 SMNVEV (reference sequence). The CDR3 extends over 18 amino acids. CDR3 protein: CASSLAPTLRGHTGELFF.

The rearrangement joins TRBV4-1 to TRBJ1-2; lacking DNA, the TRBD1 call made by TCRdb goes unchecked. In germline, CDR1 is MGHRA, CDR2 YSYEKL. This CDR3 comprises 15 residues. The chain's CDR3 is CASSHRDRPSDGYTF.

The chain combines TRBV7-2 with TRBJ2-3. The CDR3 is 15 residues long. Germline loops: CDR1 SGHTA, CDR2 FQGNSA. The CDR3 reads CASSLGRRAEDTQYF.

The chain employs TRBV12-3 or TRBV12-4 and TRBJ1-4. The CDR3 covers 14 residues. The CDR3 spells CASSMQPTNEKLFF.

J is TRBJ2-5 and V is TRBV6-1; TCRdb names TRBD2, which stays unverified in the absence of DNA. CDR3 size: 14 residues. CDR1 and CDR2 (germline): MNHNS, SASEGT. The CDR3 reads CASSVELAEETQYF.

The gene calls are TRBV24-1 and TRBJ2-5; TCRdb reports TRBD1, a call that lacks DNA to check it against. Germline V gene data show CDR1 as KGHDR and CDR2 as SFDVKD. This CDR3 has 14 residues. The CDR3 reads CATSDSPGGETQYF.

This chain connects TRBV29-1 to TRBJ2-7. Germline V CDR1 and CDR2: SQVTM, ANQGSEA. The CDR3 loop spans 11 amino acids. CDR3 loop: CSVERRNEQYF.

V gene TRBV27 combines with J gene TRBJ1-1. Germline CDR1 reads MNHEY; CDR2 reads SMNVEV (reference sequence). The CDR3 covers 15 residues. CDR3 region: CASSLRVPPNTEAFF.

The V gene is TRBV29-1, the J gene TRBJ1-1. The CDR3 sequence is 14 residues long. Germline V CDR1 and CDR2: SQVTM, ANQGSEA. CDR3 residues: CSVPATDRQIEAFF.

The chain uses TRBV28 and TRBJ2-7. The germline CDR1 and CDR2 sequences are MDHEN and SYDVKM. This CDR3 spans 15 amino acids. CDR3 region: CASSLPHTIGHEQYF.

The chain employs TRBV20-1 and TRBJ1-5; the D call from TCRdb, TRBD1, cannot be confirmed without DNA. Germline CDR1 is DFQATT and CDR2 is SNEGSKA (reference sequence). This CDR3 has 12 amino acids. This CDR3 reads CSARPPGQPQHF.

The rearrangement joins TRBV5-6 to TRBJ2-3; there is no DNA to check the TCRdb D call of TRBD2. Germline V gene data show CDR1 as SGHDT and CDR2 as YYEEEE. The CDR3 totals 15 residues. The CDR3 loop is CASSLNGGATDTQYF.